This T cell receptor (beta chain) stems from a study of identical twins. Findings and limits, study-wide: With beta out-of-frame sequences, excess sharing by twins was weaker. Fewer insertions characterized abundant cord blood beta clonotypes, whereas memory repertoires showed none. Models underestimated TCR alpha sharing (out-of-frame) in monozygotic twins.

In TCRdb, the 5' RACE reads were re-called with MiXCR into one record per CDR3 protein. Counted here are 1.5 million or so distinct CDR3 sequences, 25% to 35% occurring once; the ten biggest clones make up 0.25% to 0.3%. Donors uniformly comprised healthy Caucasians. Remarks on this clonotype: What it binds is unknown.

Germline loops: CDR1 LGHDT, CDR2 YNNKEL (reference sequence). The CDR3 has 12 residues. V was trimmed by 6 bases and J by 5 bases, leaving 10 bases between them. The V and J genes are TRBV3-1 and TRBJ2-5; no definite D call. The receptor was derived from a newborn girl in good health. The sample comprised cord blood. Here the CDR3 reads CASRDVRETQYF. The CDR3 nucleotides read TGTGCCAGCAGGGATGTCCGGGAGACCCAGTACTTC.